The present entry profiles one T cell receptor (beta chain) with its context. Its antigen is still unknown. The sample belongs to a study of OX40 agonist ivuxolimab in advanced cancers. Across the whole study: Administration of intravenous ivuxolimab to patients occurred every 2 weeks at 0.01 to 10 mg/kg. General study findings and limits: At 0.1 to 3.0 mg/kg and by week 6, CD4+ and CD8+ T cells in the blood had expanded clonally.

Baseline was the first blood sampling point, followed by cycle 4 day 1 and cycle 7 day 1. TCRdb keeps only in-frame clones here, not all; method: immunoSEQ multiplex PCR. The table has around 51,000 clones, around 77% seen once. The CDR3 is 12 residues long. V was cut by 7 bases and J by 3 bases, with 12 bases left in between. Germline loops: CDR1 SQVTM, CDR2 ANQGSEA. The J gene is TRBJ2-5, the V gene TRBV29-1; possible D gene TRBD1, 5 bases. The origin of this receptor is an adult with an advanced solid tumor such as melanoma, head and neck, liver or kidney cancer. Material: CD4+ or CD8+ T cells sorted from blood, obtained in a trial of the OX40 agonist ivuxolimab. CDR3 amino acids: CSAAPREETQYF. The CDR3 coding sequence is TGCAGCGCTGCCCCCAGGGAAGAGACCCAGTACTTC.